Listed below are T cell receptor beta chains from one sample, sequenced in a study of T cell responses to AZD1222 COVID-19 vaccine. The data were produced by immunoSEQ multiplex PCR, yet TCRdb's version contains in-frame clones alone and is incomplete. The data show tens of thousands of clones, around nine tenths seen once. This material consisted of peripheral blood, taken 28 days after the second AZD1222 dose. Receptors originate from an adult who received the AZD1222 COVID-19 vaccine. CDR3s include the opening cysteine and the closing phenylalanine or tryptophan. The D gene is left open where the match is weak. Only part of the rows carry a size: once, few, many, or a class if the clone is expanded.

cdr3_nt: TGCGCCAGCAGCCCTCAAGCCCAACTAGCCTCCAATGAGCAGTTCTTC
cdr3_aa: CASSPQAQLASNEQFF
d_call: NA
clone_size: NA
v_call: TRBV4-3
j_call: TRBJ2-1

cdr3_nt: TGTGCCAGTAAGTATTCGGACAGGATGAGCAATCAGCCCCAGCATTTT
cdr3_aa: CASKYSDRMSNQPQHF
d_call: TRBD1
clone_size: NA
v_call: TRBV19
j_call: TRBJ1-5

cdr3_nt: TGTGCCAGCAGCGCAGCAGACCGCTACGAGCAGTACTTC
cdr3_aa: CASSAADRYEQYF
d_call: NA
clone_size: NA
v_call: TRBV9
j_call: TRBJ2-7

cdr3_nt: TGTGCCAGCAGCTTAACGACGCAGGGTTCAGCCTACGAGCAGTACTTC
cdr3_aa: CASSLTTQGSAYEQYF
d_call: NA
clone_size: NA
v_call: TRBV7-9
j_call: TRBJ2-7

cdr3_nt: TGTGCCAGCAGTTCGACAGGGAATCAGCCCCAGCATTTT
cdr3_aa: CASSSTGNQPQHF
d_call: TRBD1
clone_size: NA
v_call: TRBV27
j_call: TRBJ1-5

cdr3_nt: TGTGCCAGCAGTTACTCGCGGTACGGGGGCAAACAGCCCCAGCATTTT
cdr3_aa: CASSYSRYGGKQPQHF
d_call: NA
clone_size: NA
v_call: TRBV6-5
j_call: TRBJ1-5

cdr3_nt: TGTGCCACCAGTGATTCTATGGGGAGGACCAATCAGCCCCAGCATTTT
cdr3_aa: CATSDSMGRTNQPQHF
d_call: NA
clone_size: NA
v_call: TRBV24-1
j_call: TRBJ1-5

cdr3_nt: TGTGCCACCAGCAGAGATCGCGGGGCCGGCGGGGAGCTGTTTTTT
cdr3_aa: CATSRDRGAGGELFF
d_call: NA
clone_size: NA
v_call: TRBV15
j_call: TRBJ2-2

cdr3_nt: TGTGCCAGCAGCCCCCGGACTAAAGACTCCTACGAGCAGTACTTC
cdr3_aa: CASSPRTKDSYEQYF
d_call: NA
clone_size: many
v_call: TRBV7-6
j_call: TRBJ2-7

cdr3_nt: TGTGCCAGCAGCGCCTCCCCCGTGACTAGCGGGCCCAATGAGCAGTTCTTC
cdr3_aa: CASSASPVTSGPNEQFF
d_call: TRBD2
clone_size: NA
v_call: TRBV9
j_call: TRBJ2-1

cdr3_nt: TGTGCCAGCAGCCTAGACAGTTACTCACCCCTCCACTTT
cdr3_aa: CASSLDSYSPLHF
d_call: NA
clone_size: NA
v_call: TRBV14
j_call: TRBJ1-6

cdr3_nt: TGTGCCAGCAGCCATACACCACCGAACACCGGGGAGCTGTTTTTT
cdr3_aa: CASSHTPPNTGELFF
d_call: NA
clone_size: NA
v_call: TRBV3-1/TRBV3-2
j_call: TRBJ2-2

cdr3_nt: TGTGCCAGCAGCACGGACGGGCCCTACGAGCAGTACTTC
cdr3_aa: CASSTDGPYEQYF
d_call: NA
clone_size: NA
v_call: TRBV7-9
j_call: TRBJ2-7

cdr3_nt: TGTGCCTGGAGTGTGACCGGGGAGCTGTTTTTT
cdr3_aa: CAWSVTGELFF
d_call: NA
clone_size: few
v_call: TRBV30
j_call: TRBJ2-2

cdr3_nt: TGCGCCAGCAGCCTCGACCCAGACTACAATGAGCAGTTCTTC
cdr3_aa: CASSLDPDYNEQFF
d_call: NA
clone_size: NA
v_call: TRBV5-1
j_call: TRBJ2-1

cdr3_nt: TGTGCCAGCAGCGCCGGACAGGGGATCATGTCCTACGAGCAGTACTTC
cdr3_aa: CASSAGQGIMSYEQYF
d_call: TRBD1
clone_size: NA
v_call: TRBV9
j_call: TRBJ2-7